This TCR beta chain was captured in a study of vaccination effects on CD4 cells after COVID-19. Study-level findings and limits: Marked clonal contraction was seen late after vaccination (in both infection- and vaccine-induced clones).

TCRdb's table, derived via immunoSEQ multiplex PCR, lists solely in-frame clones and lacks some. The data hold tens of thousands of clones, with around 74% observed a single time. On this clone: Its antigen is currently unknown.

Germline trimming cut 4 bases from V and 4 bases from J; bases unmatched to any gene: 8. Germline V gene sequence: CDR1 SGHAT, CDR2 FQNNGV. The CDR3 length is 15 residues. Culture lasted around eleven days before CD4+ T cell isolation. A PCR test confirmed that the person had SARS-CoV-2 infection between March and December 2020. The chain carries TRBV11-2 and TRBJ1-2; the match to TRBD1 covers 8 bases. The receptor's source is a human donor who had a prior SARS-CoV-2 infection. The sample in question was CD4+ T cells from PBMCs cultured without peptide, obtained before COVID-19 vaccination. For the CDR3, the DNA is TGTGCCAGCAGCTATACCGGACAGGGAGGCTATGGCTACACCTTC. Encoded protein: CASSYTGQGGYGYTF. The full variable domain, rest sourced from reference TRBV11-2 and TRBJ1-2, is EAGVAQSPRYKIIEKRQSVAFWCNPISGHATLYWYQQILGQGPKLLIQFQNNGVVDDSQLPKDRFSAERLKGVDSTLKIQPAKLEDSAVYLCASSYTGQGGYGYTFGSGTRLTVV.